The 22 T cell receptor beta chains reported below all come from one sample, sequenced in a study of cytomegalovirus exposure and HLA in healthy donors. PCR involved 60 Vbeta and 13 Jbeta primers. Only in-frame clones appear in the TCRdb table, and some are missing; sequencing was by immunoSEQ multiplex PCR. The sample has roughly 160,000 clones, roughly 80% seen once; the top ten hold around 2.3%. The material sequenced was PBMCs. The source is a man aged 50 to 59 in good health and CMV-seropositive.

This clone was seen a few times. V gene TRBV9 combines with J gene TRBJ1-4; the D gene is possibly TRBD1 (5 bases). V lost 5 bases and J 6 bases, leaving 8 bases between the germline ends. Per the germline V gene, CDR1 is SGDLS and CDR2 is YYNGEE. The CDR3 is made up of 12 amino acids. CDR3: CASRAGYEKLFF. In DNA, the CDR3 is TGTGCCAGCAGGGCAGGGTATGAAAAACTGTTTTTT.

Note on this clone: At the DNA level, this CDR3 is encoded by other sequences in the same sample as well. This rearrangement joins TRBV7-8 to TRBJ2-3; D possibly corresponds to TRBD2 (5 bases). This CDR3 is built from 16 residues. Germline CDR1 reads SGHVS; CDR2 reads FQNEAQ. V was cut by 3 bases and J by 5 bases, with 18 bases left in between. The CDR3 region has the DNA TGTGCCAGCAGCTTTTTTTGGAGCGGCGGAGAAGATACGCAGTATTTT. This gives the protein CASSFFWSGGEDTQYF. The full variable domain, rest sourced from reference TRBV7-8 and TRBJ2-3, is GAGVSQSPRYKVAKRGQDVALRCDPISGHVSLFWYQQALGQGPEFLTYFQNEAQLDKSGLPSDRFFAERPEGSVSTLKIQRTQQEDSAVYLCASSFFWSGGEDTQYFGPGTRLTVL.

This clone was seen only once. This chain connects TRBV7-6 to TRBJ2-7; 8 positions agree with TRBD1. V gave up 5 bases and J gave up 1 base; unmatched junction bases: 10. The germline V gene has CDR1 SGHVS and CDR2 FNYEAQ. The CDR3 totals 16 residues. The CDR3 DNA reads TGTGCCAGCAGCCCGCCCCCAGGGACAGGATCCTACGAGCAGTACTTC. This translates into CASSPPPGTGSYEQYF. The entire variable domain, with the rest obtained from reference TRBV7-6 and TRBJ2-7, is as follows: GAGVSQSPRYKVTKRGQDVALRCDPISGHVSLYWYRQALGQGPEFLTYFNYEAQQDKSGLPNDRFSAERPEGSISTLTIQRTEQRDSAMYRCASSPPPGTGSYEQYFGPGTRLTVT.

This clone has just one count. The V gene is TRBV21-1, the J gene TRBJ2-1; the tabulated D call, TRBD1, remains unverified against the DNA. TRBV21-1 is given as a pseudogene. The CDR3 spans 12 residues. CDR3 in amino acids: CASSKGGTKQFF. CDR3 in DNA: TGTGCCAGCAGCAAAGGGGGGACAAAGCAGTTCTTC.

The chain employs TRBV5-1 and TRBJ2-2; 8 bases map to TRBD2. Germline CDR1 and CDR2: SGHRS and YFSETQ. There are 18 residues in the CDR3. The ends lost 6 bases at V and 0 bases at J; junction bases unmatched: 13. The CDR3, as DNA: TGCGCCAGCAACAATGCTTTTGCGGGGGGATCGAACACCGGGGAGCTGTTTTTT. Its translation is CASNNAFAGGSNTGELFF.

The chain joins TRBV10-3 to TRBJ2-1; TRBD1 agrees at 7 bases. The CDR3 runs to 14 residues. Trimming took 6 bases from V and 2 from J; bases not matched to a gene: 4. Germline CDR1 reads ENHRY; CDR2 reads SYGVKD. The DNA of the CDR3 is TGTGCCATCAGGGGGACAGAAACCTACAATGAGCAGTTCTTC. As protein: CAIRGTETYNEQFF.

This sequence joins TRBV11-1 and TRBJ2-3; 8 bases are a match to TRBD1. The CDR3 is 17 amino acids. The ends lost 4 bases at V and 4 bases at J; junction bases unmatched: 13. CDR1 SGHAT and CDR2 FQDESV come from the germline V gene (reference sequence). The CDR3 bases are TGTGCCAGCAGCTGGGCCACAGGGGGTGGCCGTTCAGATACGCAGTATTTT. Encoded protein: CASSWATGGGRSDTQYF.

This clone has a handful of counts. This chain joins TRBV4-1 and TRBJ1-4; D remains unclear. CDR1 is MGHRA, CDR2 YSYEKL, per germline. The CDR3 spans 17 residues. The V end was cut by 3 bases, the J end by 7 bases, with 21 bases between. This CDR3 reads CASSHPSGSSGTEKLFF. The CDR3 DNA reads TGCGCCAGCAGCCATCCCTCCGGGAGCAGCGGTACTGAAAAACTGTTTTTT.

The chain has TRBV2 and TRBJ1-5; tentatively, D is TRBD1 (5 bases). The CDR3 is made up of 14 amino acids. Trimming left V 3 bases short and J 2 bases short, with 8 bases between. Germline V lookup: CDR1 SNHLY, CDR2 FYNNEI. DNA of the CDR3: TGTGCCAGCAGTGAGGGGCACCGCAATCAGCCCCAGCATTTT. Amino acids: CASSEGHRNQPQHF.

The V call is TRBV7-9, the J call TRBJ1-4; tentatively, D is TRBD1 (5 bases). The CDR3 has 14 residues. The germline V and J ends were trimmed by 4 bases and 3 bases, with 9 bases remaining between them. Germline V gene lookup returns CDR1 SEHNR and CDR2 FQNEAQ (reference sequence). Written as DNA, the CDR3 is TGTGCCAGCAGCTCGGCAGGGTCTAATGAAAAACTGTTTTTT. Translated: CASSSAGSNEKLFF.

The sample holds a few counts of this clone. This chain joins TRBV7-8 and TRBJ2-5; TRBD2 matches 9 bases. V lost 2 bases and J lost 5; bases outside the gene matches: 12. The CDR3 length is 17 residues. Looked up from germline, CDR1 is SGHVS and CDR2 is FQNEAQ. The CDR3 nucleotides read TGTGCCAGCAGCTTAATGGGACTAGCCCCGATACGGGAGACCCAGTACTTC. Protein sequence: CASSLMGLAPIRETQYF. The full variable domain, in which reference TRBV7-8 and TRBJ2-5 provide the parts outside the CDR3, is GAGVSQSPRYKVAKRGQDVALRCDPISGHVSLFWYQQALGQGPEFLTYFQNEAQLDKSGLPSDRFFAERPEGSVSTLKIQRTQQEDSAVYLCASSLMGLAPIRETQYFGPGTRLLVL.

The V call is TRBV28, the J call TRBJ2-7, with 7 bases identical to TRBD2. V dropped 2 bases and J dropped 5; count of bases not matched to a gene: 9. Germline lookup yields CDR1 MDHEN and CDR2 SYDVKM. The length of the CDR3 is 15 residues. CDR3 nucleotide sequence: TGTGCCAGCAGTTTAACCGGGACTACTTTGCACGAGCAGTACTTC. Translating it yields CASSLTGTTLHEQYF.

This rearrangement joins TRBV7-9 to TRBJ1-4; D ambiguous. CDR1 is SEHNR and CDR2 is FQNEAQ in the germline V gene (reference sequence). Trimming took 5 bases from V and 0 from J, leaving 7 bases between them. This CDR3 is 14 amino acids long. CDR3 protein: CASSPSATNEKLFF. DNA for the CDR3: TGTGCCAGCAGCCCCTCCGCAACTAATGAAAAACTGTTTTTT.

A few counts support this clone. The J gene is TRBJ2-1, the V gene TRBV28; 7 nucleotides agree with TRBD1. Per germline, CDR1 MDHEN and CDR2 SYDVKM. V lost 2 bases and J lost 9; bases outside the gene matches: 7. The CDR3 contains 14 residues. The CDR3 spells CASSLDPTGAEQFF. The CDR3 DNA is TGTGCCAGCAGTTTAGACCCCACAGGGGCTGAGCAGTTCTTC.

There are a few counts of this clone. The J gene is TRBJ2-1, the V gene TRBV4-3, with TRBD2 identical over 8 bases. The CDR3 covers 15 residues. Trimming at V came to 0 bases and at J to 5 bases, leaving 3 bases not matched to a gene. Germline-derived CDR1 and CDR2 are LGHNA and YSLEER. CDR3 in DNA: TGCGCCAGCAGCCAAGAAGTAGCGGGGAACAATGAGCAGTTCTTC. It encodes CASSQEVAGNNEQFF.

The chain employs TRBV4-3 and TRBJ1-2; TRBD1 agrees at 7 bases. V lost 2 bases to trimming and J lost 5 bases; unmatched junction nucleotides: 11. Germline values: CDR1 LGHNA, CDR2 YSLEER. CDR3 length: 16 residues. In nucleotides, the CDR3 is TGCGCCAGCAGCCAATTTTTAGGACAGGAGATTTATGGCTACACCTTC. It encodes CASSQFLGQEIYGYTF.

With regard to this clone: The same CDR3 can be traced to other DNA sequences in this sample. The gene calls are TRBV4-3 and TRBJ1-4; D possibly corresponds to TRBD1 (5 bases). The CDR3 runs to 15 residues. The ends were cut back, 0 bases at V and 8 bases at J, with 13 bases in the middle. Germline CDR1 is LGHNA and CDR2 is YSLEER. The CDR3 here is CASSQETGRNEKLFF. In DNA, the CDR3 is TGCGCCAGCAGCCAAGAAACAGGAAGGAACGAAAAACTGTTTTTT.

The chain couples TRBV4-1 to TRBJ2-5, with a weak D call TRBD2 (6 bases). The length of the CDR3 is 14 residues. Germline V CDR1 and CDR2: MGHRA, YSYEKL. V was cut by 1 base and J by 2 bases, with 8 bases left in between. The CDR3 DNA reads TGCGCCAGCAGCCAAGTAGGAGGGCAAGAGACCCAGTACTTC. This encodes CASSQVGGQETQYF.

The V and J genes are TRBV10-3 and TRBJ2-7, with 7 bases matching TRBD1. Trimming cost V 3 bases and J 3 bases; bases outside gene matches: 8. CDR1 and CDR2 from the germline V gene are ENHRY and SYGVKD. CDR3 size: 15 residues. CDR3 nucleotides: TGTGCCATCAGTGACCCGGGACAGTGGAGCTACGAGCAGTACTTC. Protein product: CAISDPGQWSYEQYF.

V gene TRBV7-2 combines with J gene TRBJ1-5; the match to TRBD1 covers 9 bases. The CDR3 has 16 amino acids. Per the germline V gene, CDR1 is SGHTA and CDR2 is FQGNSA. J lost 3 bases, V lost 3 bases, and 6 bases had no gene match. CDR3 residues: CASSLYGTGFNQPQHF. The DNA for the CDR3 is TGTGCCAGCAGCTTGTATGGGACAGGGTTCAATCAGCCCCAGCATTTT.

This sequence joins TRBV10-1 and TRBJ1-5, with 7 bases aligning to TRBD1. There are 18 residues in the CDR3. CDR1 and CDR2 from the germline V gene are WNHNN and SYGVQD (reference sequence). V shed 2 bases and J 1 base; nucleotides not matched to a gene: 11. The CDR3 is CASSERQGPGLSNQPQHF. The CDR3, as DNA: TGCGCCAGCAGTGAGCGACAGGGCCCGGGTTTGAGCAATCAGCCCCAGCATTTT.

The chain is built from TRBV10-3 and TRBJ1-2; a weak D match, TRBD1 (6 bases). The V gene lost 4 bases and the J gene lost 3 bases, with 9 bases spanning the gap. The CDR3 extends over 13 amino acids. Germline CDR1 reads ENHRY; CDR2 reads SYGVKD. CDR3 region: CAISGRTDYGYTF. The DNA for the CDR3 is TGTGCCATCAGTGGAAGGACAGACTATGGCTACACCTTC.